The T cell receptor (beta chain) under discussion was sequenced for a study of blood T cell repertoires in COVID-19. Germline-derived CDR1 and CDR2 are MNHEY and SVGAGI. V was cut by 8 bases and J by 1 base, with 14 bases left in between. This CDR3 comprises 14 residues. This clone appeared a single time. In the authors' workflow: The authors estimated nucleated cell counts from reference gene primer amplification. The repertoire was sequenced with immunoSEQ multiplex PCR; TCRdb's copy has only in-frame clones and lacks some. D and trimming were read from the DNA, whereas the V and J calls and clone size are those reported in that table. The repertoire holds roughly 230,000 clones, with around 89% as singletons.

Material for sequencing was peripheral blood. This receptor was taken from a man between 65 and 80 years old with acute or convalescent COVID-19. V is TRBV6-5 and J is TRBJ1-1; D is perhaps TRBD1 (5 bases). CDR3 coding DNA: TGTGCCAGCCATCTCAGGGAAGGGAACACTGAAGCTTTCTTT. This encodes CASHLREGNTEAFF.